Reported below is one TCR beta chain. The antigen is undetermined. These data belong to a study of OX40 agonist ivuxolimab in advanced cancers. Whole-study results and caveats: Several nonresponders also turned out to have low normalized T-cell clonal expansion. By week 6 at 0.1 to 3.0 mg/kg, blood CD4+ and CD8+ T cells had expanded clonally.

Sequenced by immunoSEQ multiplex PCR; TCRdb stores in-frame clones only, minus some. The table shows roughly 48,000 clones, with approximately 87% occurring only once. With V trimmed by 6 bases and J by 1 base, 5 bases remained unmatched. The germline V gene has CDR1 MNHNY and CDR2 SVGAGI (reference sequence). The CDR3 loop spans 14 amino acids. The chain carries TRBV6-6 and TRBJ1-1, with 7 bases matching TRBD1. The TCR originated in an adult with an advanced solid tumor such as melanoma, head and neck, liver or kidney cancer. Sample: CD4+ or CD8+ T cells sorted from blood, taken in a trial of the OX40 agonist ivuxolimab. The CDR3 reads CASRHGTANTEAFF. For the CDR3, the DNA is TGTGCCAGCAGGCACGGGACAGCGAACACTGAAGCTTTCTTT.